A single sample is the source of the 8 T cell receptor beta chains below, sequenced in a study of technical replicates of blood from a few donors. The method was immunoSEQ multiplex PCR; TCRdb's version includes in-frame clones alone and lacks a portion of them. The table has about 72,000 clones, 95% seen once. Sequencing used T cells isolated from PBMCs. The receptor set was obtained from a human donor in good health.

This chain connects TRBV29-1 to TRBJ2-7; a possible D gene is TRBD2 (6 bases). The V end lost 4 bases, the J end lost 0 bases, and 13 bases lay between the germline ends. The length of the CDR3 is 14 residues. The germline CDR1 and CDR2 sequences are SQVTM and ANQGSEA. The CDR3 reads CSVGRGDGSYEQYF. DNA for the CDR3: TGCAGCGTTGGGCGGGGCGACGGCTCCTACGAGCAGTACTTC.

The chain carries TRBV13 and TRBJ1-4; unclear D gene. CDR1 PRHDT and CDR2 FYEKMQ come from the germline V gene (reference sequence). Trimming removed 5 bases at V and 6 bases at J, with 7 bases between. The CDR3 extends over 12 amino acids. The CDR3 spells CASSLSDEKLFF. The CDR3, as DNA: TGTGCCAGCAGCCTCTCAGATGAAAAACTGTTTTTT.

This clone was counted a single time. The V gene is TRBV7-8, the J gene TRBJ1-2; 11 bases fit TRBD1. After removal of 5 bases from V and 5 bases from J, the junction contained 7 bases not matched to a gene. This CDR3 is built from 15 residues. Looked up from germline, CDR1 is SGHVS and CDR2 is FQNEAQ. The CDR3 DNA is TGTGCCAGCAGCACAAGGACAGGGGGCACGTATGGCTACACCTTC. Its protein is CASSTRTGGTYGYTF.

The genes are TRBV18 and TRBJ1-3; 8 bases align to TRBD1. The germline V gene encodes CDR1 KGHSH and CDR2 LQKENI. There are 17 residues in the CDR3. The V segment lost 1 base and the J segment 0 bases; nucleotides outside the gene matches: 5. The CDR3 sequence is CASSPQETGVSGNTIYF. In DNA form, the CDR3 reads TGTGCCAGCTCACCACAAGAGACAGGGGTCTCTGGAAACACCATATATTTT.

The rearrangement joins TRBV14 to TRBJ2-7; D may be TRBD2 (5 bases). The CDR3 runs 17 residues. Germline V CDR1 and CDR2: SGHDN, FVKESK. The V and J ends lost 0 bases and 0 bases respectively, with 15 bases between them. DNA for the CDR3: TGTGCCAGCAGCCAAGATATAGGAGGACTGTGCTCCTACGAGCAGTACTTC. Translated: CASSQDIGGLCSYEQYF. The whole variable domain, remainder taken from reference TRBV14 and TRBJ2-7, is EAGVTQFPSHSVIEKGQTVTLRCDPISGHDNLYWYRRVMGKEIKFLLHFVKESKQDESGMPNNRFLAERTGGTYSTLKVQPAELEDSGVYFCASSQDIGGLCSYEQYFGPGTRLTVT.

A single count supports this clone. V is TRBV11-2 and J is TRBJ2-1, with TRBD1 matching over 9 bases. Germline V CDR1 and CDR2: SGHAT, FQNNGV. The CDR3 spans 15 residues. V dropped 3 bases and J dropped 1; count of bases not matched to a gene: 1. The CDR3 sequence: CASSLTGGSYNEQFF. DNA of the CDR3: TGTGCCAGCAGCTTGACAGGGGGGTCCTACAATGAGCAGTTCTTC.

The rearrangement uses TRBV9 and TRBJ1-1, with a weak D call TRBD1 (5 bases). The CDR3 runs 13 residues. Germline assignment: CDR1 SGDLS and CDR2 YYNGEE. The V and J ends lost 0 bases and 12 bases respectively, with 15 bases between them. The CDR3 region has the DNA TGTGCCAGCAGCGTAGATGGGACTGCTTCTACTTTCTTT. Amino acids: CASSVDGTASTFF.

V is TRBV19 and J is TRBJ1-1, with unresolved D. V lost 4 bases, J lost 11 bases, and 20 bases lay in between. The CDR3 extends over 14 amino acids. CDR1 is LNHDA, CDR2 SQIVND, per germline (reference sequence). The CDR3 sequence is CASSSLPEGGGAFF. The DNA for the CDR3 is TGTGCCAGTAGTAGTCTCCCGGAGGGCGGTGGGGCTTTCTTT.